Listed below are T cell receptor beta chains from one sample, sequenced in a study of identifying expanded T cells in peripheral blood. Generated by immunoSEQ multiplex PCR, the TCRdb table keeps only in-frame clones and is missing some. The sample lists fewer than 110,000 clones; 87% were seen once. The specimen was blood. The receptors come from a person aged 18 to 75 in good health. CDR3s include the opening cysteine and the closing phenylalanine or tryptophan. Each record gives: clone size, V gene, J gene, D gene, CDR3 protein, CDR3 DNA. D genes are given only for firm matches. A row's size may be missing; if present it is once, few, many or a size class.

abundance: NA
v_gene: TRBV6-5
j_gene: TRBJ1-2
d_gene: NA
CDR3aa: CASSSLTGRHDGYTF
CDR3nt: TGTGCCAGCAGTTCCTTGACAGGAAGGCACGATGGCTACACCTTC

abundance: few
v_gene: TRBV27
j_gene: TRBJ2-7
d_gene: NA
CDR3aa: CASSFDSRGPYEQYF
CDR3nt: TGTGCCAGCAGTTTTGACTCCCGGGGTCCGTACGAGCAGTACTTC

abundance: NA
v_gene: TRBV7-9
j_gene: TRBJ2-7
d_gene: NA
CDR3aa: CASSGPTYYEQYF
CDR3nt: TGTGCCAGCAGCGGCCCAACTTACTACGAGCAGTACTTC

abundance: NA
v_gene: TRBV14
j_gene: TRBJ2-1
d_gene: TRBD1
CDR3aa: CASSQDSDRVNEQFF
CDR3nt: TGTGCCAGCAGCCAAGATTCCGACAGGGTTAATGAGCAGTTCTTC

abundance: NA
v_gene: TRBV27
j_gene: TRBJ2-7
d_gene: NA
CDR3aa: CASSPFLGNSYEQYF
CDR3nt: TGTGCCAGCAGTCCATTCCTCGGTAATTCGTACGAGCAGTACTTC

abundance: NA
v_gene: TRBV11-2
j_gene: TRBJ2-5
d_gene: NA
CDR3aa: CASSLDLGPGLQTQYF
CDR3nt: TGTGCCAGCAGCTTAGATCTGGGACCAGGCCTACAGACCCAGTACTTC

abundance: NA
v_gene: TRBV15
j_gene: TRBJ1-1
d_gene: NA
CDR3aa: CATSRDWNTEAFF
CDR3nt: TGTGCCACCAGCAGAGATTGGAACACTGAAGCTTTCTTT

abundance: NA
v_gene: TRBV6-5
j_gene: TRBJ2-7
d_gene: TRBD1
CDR3aa: CASSYAPGQGSDEQYF
CDR3nt: TGTGCCAGCAGTTACGCCCCAGGACAGGGGTCGGACGAGCAGTACTTC

abundance: NA
v_gene: TRBV11-2
j_gene: TRBJ2-5
d_gene: NA
CDR3aa: CASSLDNGGQETQYF
CDR3nt: TGTGCCAGCAGCTTAGATAACGGGGGCCAAGAGACCCAGTACTTC

abundance: NA
v_gene: TRBV6-5
j_gene: TRBJ1-2
d_gene: TRBD1
CDR3aa: CASSPGQGVNYGYTF
CDR3nt: TGTGCCAGCAGCCCGGGACAGGGGGTGAACTATGGCTACACCTTC

abundance: NA
v_gene: TRBV28
j_gene: TRBJ2-7
d_gene: NA
CDR3aa: CAITTGTTAYEQYF
CDR3nt: TGTGCCATCACTACCGGGACGACAGCCTACGAGCAGTACTTC

abundance: once
v_gene: TRBV18
j_gene: TRBJ1-1
d_gene: NA
CDR3aa: CASSPGQQNTEAFF
CDR3nt: TGTGCCAGCTCTCCAGGACAACAGAACACTGAAGCTTTCTTT

abundance: NA
v_gene: TRBV28
j_gene: TRBJ2-7
d_gene: NA
CDR3aa: CASSPPEGGLSRQYF
CDR3nt: TGTGCCAGCAGTCCGCCGGAGGGCGGGCTTTCTAGGCAGTACTTC

abundance: NA
v_gene: TRBV7-9
j_gene: TRBJ2-7
d_gene: NA
CDR3aa: CASSLWSSYEQYF
CDR3nt: TGTGCCAGCAGCTTGTGGAGCTCCTACGAGCAGTACTTC

abundance: NA
v_gene: TRBV27
j_gene: TRBJ1-6
d_gene: TRBD1
CDR3aa: CASSSWGQGERTPLHF
CDR3nt: TGTGCCAGCAGTTCCTGGGGACAGGGAGAGAGGACACCCCTCCACTTT

abundance: NA
v_gene: TRBV6-6
j_gene: TRBJ1-1
d_gene: NA
CDR3aa: CASSLLTLNTEAFF
CDR3nt: TGTGCCAGCAGCCTCCTCACTCTGAACACTGAAGCTTTCTTT

abundance: NA
v_gene: TRBV11-3
j_gene: TRBJ2-6
d_gene: NA
CDR3aa: CASSSGGDGANVLTF
CDR3nt: TGTGCCAGCAGCTCTGGAGGGGATGGGGCCAACGTCCTGACTTTC

abundance: few
v_gene: TRBV30
j_gene: TRBJ2-5
d_gene: TRBD2
CDR3aa: CAWSGGGGTETQYF
CDR3nt: TGTGCCTGGAGCGGGGGGGGAGGGACAGAGACCCAGTACTTC

abundance: NA
v_gene: TRBV5-1
j_gene: TRBJ2-2
d_gene: NA
CDR3aa: CASSSGQANTGELFF
CDR3nt: TGCGCCAGCAGCTCCGGACAAGCGAACACCGGGGAGCTGTTTTTT

abundance: NA
v_gene: TRBV11-2
j_gene: TRBJ1-5
d_gene: TRBD1
CDR3aa: CASSLDPGGRQPQHF
CDR3nt: TGTGCCAGCAGCTTAGACCCAGGGGGGAGACAGCCCCAGCATTTT

abundance: NA
v_gene: TRBV7-2
j_gene: TRBJ2-5
d_gene: TRBD1
CDR3aa: CASSLVDRGKQETQYF
CDR3nt: TGTGCCAGCAGCTTAGTTGACAGGGGGAAGCAAGAGACCCAGTACTTC

abundance: NA
v_gene: TRBV5-1
j_gene: TRBJ2-5
d_gene: NA
CDR3aa: CASSLDRVETQYF
CDR3nt: TGCGCCAGCAGCTTGGACAGGGTGGAGACCCAGTACTTC

abundance: NA
v_gene: TRBV7-2
j_gene: TRBJ2-2
d_gene: NA
CDR3aa: CASSRTPRTNTGELFF
CDR3nt: TGTGCCAGCAGTCGAACCCCACGGACGAACACCGGGGAGCTGTTTTTT

abundance: NA
v_gene: TRBV6-5
j_gene: TRBJ2-3
d_gene: NA
CDR3aa: CASKARATDTQYF
CDR3nt: TGTGCCAGCAAGGCGAGGGCCACAGATACGCAGTATTTT

abundance: NA
v_gene: TRBV4-3
j_gene: TRBJ2-2
d_gene: TRBD1
CDR3aa: CASSQEESQGAIGELFF
CDR3nt: TGCGCCAGCAGCCAAGAAGAGTCTCAGGGGGCTATAGGGGAGCTGTTTTTT

abundance: NA
v_gene: TRBV5-5
j_gene: TRBJ1-5
d_gene: NA
CDR3aa: CASSLQWNQPQHF
CDR3nt: TGTGCCAGCAGCTTACAGTGGAATCAGCCCCAGCATTTT

abundance: NA
v_gene: TRBV7-2
j_gene: TRBJ1-2
d_gene: NA
CDR3aa: CASSLAGTDYGYTF
CDR3nt: TGTGCCAGCAGCTTAGCAGGGACCGACTATGGCTACACCTTC

abundance: NA
v_gene: TRBV5-4
j_gene: TRBJ2-1
d_gene: NA
CDR3aa: CASSLQSGSSSYNEQFF
CDR3nt: TGTGCCAGCAGCTTGCAGTCGGGCTCCAGCTCCTACAATGAGCAGTTCTTC

abundance: NA
v_gene: TRBV18
j_gene: TRBJ2-5
d_gene: NA
CDR3aa: CASSGDPEQETQYF
CDR3nt: TGTGCCAGCTCCGGGGATCCTGAGCAAGAGACCCAGTACTTC

abundance: NA
v_gene: TRBV19
j_gene: TRBJ2-1
d_gene: TRBD2
CDR3aa: CASSRSGASEQFF
CDR3nt: TGTGCCAGTAGCCGAAGCGGGGCCAGTGAGCAGTTCTTC

abundance: NA
v_gene: TRBV2
j_gene: TRBJ1-3
d_gene: NA
CDR3aa: CASSEQGQAGNTIYF
CDR3nt: TGTGCCAGCAGTGAACAGGGCCAGGCTGGAAACACCATATATTTT

abundance: few
v_gene: TRBV27
j_gene: TRBJ1-2
d_gene: NA
CDR3aa: CARLRGAKNGYTF
CDR3nt: TGTGCCCGGCTGCGGGGAGCTAAAAATGGCTACACCTTC

abundance: NA
v_gene: TRBV7-2
j_gene: TRBJ2-5
d_gene: NA
CDR3aa: CASSLDRGGTQYF
CDR3nt: TGTGCCAGCAGCTTAGATCGCGGCGGGACCCAGTACTTC

abundance: NA
v_gene: TRBV5-1
j_gene: TRBJ2-5
d_gene: NA
CDR3aa: CASSLGAVKETQYF
CDR3nt: TGCGCCAGCAGCTTGGGTGCAGTTAAAGAGACCCAGTACTTC

abundance: once
v_gene: TRBV2
j_gene: TRBJ2-7
d_gene: NA
CDR3aa: CASSRWREQYF
CDR3nt: TGTGCCAGCAGTAGGTGGAGGGAGCAGTACTTC

abundance: NA
v_gene: TRBV10-3
j_gene: TRBJ2-2
d_gene: NA
CDR3aa: CAIRTGPTENTGELFF
CDR3nt: TGTGCCATCCGGACTGGGCCCACAGAAAACACCGGGGAGCTGTTTTTT

abundance: NA
v_gene: TRBV29-1
j_gene: TRBJ2-7
d_gene: NA
CDR3aa: CSVEDMYHTNEQYF
CDR3nt: TGCAGCGTTGAAGATATGTACCACACGAACGAGCAGTACTTC

abundance: NA
v_gene: TRBV6-1
j_gene: TRBJ1-4
d_gene: NA
CDR3aa: CASNMGNEKLFF
CDR3nt: TGTGCCAGCAACATGGGGAATGAAAAACTGTTTTTT

abundance: NA
v_gene: TRBV4-3
j_gene: TRBJ1-4
d_gene: TRBD1
CDR3aa: CASSPGGRLTATNEKLFF
CDR3nt: TGCGCCAGCAGCCCAGGGGGCAGATTAACTGCAACTAATGAAAAACTGTTTTTT

abundance: NA
v_gene: TRBV11-3
j_gene: TRBJ2-6
d_gene: TRBD1
CDR3aa: CASSPSTRRGPSGANVLTF
CDR3nt: TGTGCCAGCAGCCCTTCCACGCGCAGGGGGCCATCTGGGGCCAACGTCCTGACTTTC

abundance: NA
v_gene: TRBV15
j_gene: TRBJ2-3
d_gene: NA
CDR3aa: CATSLGRGTDTQYF
CDR3nt: TGTGCCACCAGCTTGGGGAGGGGGACAGATACGCAGTATTTT

abundance: NA
v_gene: TRBV7-2
j_gene: TRBJ1-5
d_gene: NA
CDR3aa: CASSSEQDQPQHF
CDR3nt: TGTGCCAGCAGCTCAGAACAAGATCAGCCCCAGCATTTT

abundance: once
v_gene: TRBV6-4
j_gene: TRBJ2-1
d_gene: TRBD2
CDR3aa: CARVPGGPRFYNEQFF
CDR3nt: TGTGCCAGAGTACCGGGGGGGCCAAGGTTCTACAATGAGCAGTTCTTC

abundance: NA
v_gene: TRBV5-6
j_gene: TRBJ2-1
d_gene: NA
CDR3aa: CASTPVGFSGEQFF
CDR3nt: TGTGCCAGCACCCCGGTGGGGTTTTCGGGTGAGCAGTTCTTC

abundance: NA
v_gene: TRBV5-1
j_gene: TRBJ2-3
d_gene: NA
CDR3aa: CASSLDGYPTDTQYF
CDR3nt: TGCGCCAGCAGCTTGGATGGATATCCCACAGATACGCAGTATTTT

abundance: NA
v_gene: TRBV19
j_gene: TRBJ2-6
d_gene: NA
CDR3aa: CASSLGGTYSGANVLTF
CDR3nt: TGTGCCAGTAGTTTAGGAGGGACCTACTCTGGGGCCAACGTCCTGACTTTC

abundance: once
v_gene: TRBV5-4
j_gene: TRBJ2-1
d_gene: TRBD2
CDR3aa: CASSKKLAGWHDEQFF
CDR3nt: TGTGCCAGCAGCAAAAAACTAGCGGGCTGGCACGATGAGCAGTTCTTC

abundance: NA
v_gene: TRBV6-1
j_gene: TRBJ2-1
d_gene: NA
CDR3aa: CASTKTGTGSDEQFF
CDR3nt: TGTGCCAGCACCAAAACCGGGACCGGTAGCGATGAGCAGTTCTTC

abundance: NA
v_gene: TRBV7-6
j_gene: TRBJ2-5
d_gene: TRBD2
CDR3aa: CASSLVGTSGAQETQYF
CDR3nt: TGTGCCAGCAGCTTAGTAGGGACTAGCGGGGCCCAAGAGACCCAGTACTTC

abundance: NA
v_gene: TRBV4-3
j_gene: TRBJ2-3
d_gene: NA
CDR3aa: CASTKGMVATDTQYF
CDR3nt: TGCGCCAGCACCAAAGGCATGGTCGCCACAGATACGCAGTATTTT

abundance: NA
v_gene: TRBV5-1
j_gene: TRBJ1-3
d_gene: NA
CDR3aa: CASSQNPVGAGNTIYF
CDR3nt: TGCGCCAGCAGCCAAAATCCCGTTGGGGCTGGAAACACCATATATTTT